This T cell receptor beta chain comes out of a study of T cell changes during pregnancy in multiple sclerosis. Profiling relied on immunoSEQ multiplex PCR, and the TCRdb table lists in-frame clones only, not all of them. The sample carries approximately 85,000 clones, approximately 91% recorded once. Looked up from germline, CDR1 is SGDLS and CDR2 is YYNGEE. V gave up 1 base and J gave up 1 base, with 13 bases separating them. The CDR3 covers 16 residues. The clonotype originates from a female donor with multiple sclerosis, enrolled in a pregnancy study. The sample in question was peripheral blood, obtained in the first trimester of pregnancy. The rearrangement links TRBV9 to TRBJ2-3; tentative D call: TRBD2 (6 bases). CDR3 bases: TGTGCCAGCAGCGTACAGGGACTCAAGGGCACAGATACGCAGTATTTT. Translating it yields CASSVQGLKGTDTQYF.